Presented here are 4 T cell receptor beta chains from one specimen sequenced in a study of T cells expressing NK-cell markers. Using the 5' RACE reads, TCRdb records one entry per CDR3 protein without DNA. The repertoire table contains 350,000 to 450,000 distinct CDR3 sequences. Sequences were obtained from blood T cells: a sorted CD56 or NKG2C T cell subset, CD4+ or CD8+ T cells, or bulk PBMC T cells (not recorded which). These receptors were obtained from a man aged 18-70 years in good health.

This chain uses TRBV4-2 with TRBJ1-5. The CDR3 runs to 13 residues. The germline gives CDR1 LGHNA, CDR2 YNFKEQ. The CDR3 region is CASSQDRLLPQHF.

CDR3 amino acids: CSAPTGVTYEQYF. The V gene is TRBV20-1, the J gene TRBJ2-7; lacking DNA, the TRBD1 call made by TCRdb goes unchecked. This CDR3 has 13 residues. CDR1 and CDR2 (germline): DFQATT, SNEGSKA (reference sequence).

This chain uses TRBV5-8 with TRBJ1-6. This CDR3 has 17 amino acids. Germline V gene lookup returns CDR1 SGHTS and CDR2 YDEGEE. The CDR3 here is CASSLLTESSYNSPLHF. The entire variable domain, with the rest obtained from reference TRBV5-8 and TRBJ1-6, is as follows: EAGVTQSPTHLIKTRGQQATLRCSPISGHTSVYWYQQALGLGLQFLLWYDEGEERNRGNFPPRFSGRQFPNYSSELNVNALELEDSALYLCASSLLTESSYNSPLHFGNGTRLTVT.

This CDR3 reads CASSSVTVISGNTIYF. The gene calls are TRBV7-6 and TRBJ1-3. The CDR3 is made up of 16 amino acids. Germline V gene lookup returns CDR1 SGHVS and CDR2 FNYEAQ.